What follows are 9 T cell receptor beta chains derived from one specimen sequenced in a study of T cell repertoires in cytomegalovirus infection. TCRdb passed the reads through MiXCR, listing each CDR3 protein once. The profile covers around 340,000 distinct CDR3 sequences, with almost 30% appearing a single time and approximately 20% taken by the ten largest. No antigen has been identified for these receptors. Here the sequenced sample was cultured PBMCs, taken from culture after CMV antigen stimulation. The receptors were gathered from a human donor in good health (CMV status not recorded). Some clones in this sample may be carry-over from other donors' samples.

V is TRBV7-6 and J is TRBJ1-4; 7 positions match TRBD1. Germline V gene lookup returns CDR1 SGHVS and CDR2 FNYEAQ. After removal of 1 base from V and 8 bases from J, the junction contained 13 bases not matched to a gene. This CDR3 is built from 17 residues. This chain's CDR3 is CASSLEWTGDKGEKLFF. CDR3 in DNA: TGTGCCAGCAGCTTAGAGTGGACAGGAGATAAGGGAGAAAAACTGTTTTTT.

The V call is TRBV20-1, the J call TRBJ1-1; no reliable D call. The CDR3 loop spans 13 amino acids. Germline CDR1 and CDR2: DFQATT and SNEGSKA (reference sequence). Trimming shortened V by 3 bases and J by 4 bases, and 12 bases separated the two germline ends. CDR3 nucleotides: TGCAGTGCTAGGGAGGGAAGCGTCACTGAAGCTTTCTTT. This codes for CSAREGSVTEAFF.

The chain carries TRBV12-3 or TRBV12-4 and TRBJ1-5; possible D gene TRBD1, 5 bases. V was cut by 3 bases and J by 4 bases, with 19 bases left in between. The CDR3 totals 17 residues. CDR3 in DNA: TGTGCCAGCAGTTTGATCTCCGGGACTCTTTCTAATCAGCCCCAGCATTTT. This translates into CASSLISGTLSNQPQHF.

The chain carries TRBV29-1 and TRBJ1-1; maybe TRBD1 (6 bases). CDR1 and CDR2 (germline): SQVTM, ANQGSEA. This CDR3 is built from 14 residues. Trimming took 1 base from V and 3 from J, leaving 12 bases between them. CDR3 DNA sequence: TGCAGCGTTGAAGTCTGGGGGCAGGACACTGAAGCTTTCTTT. Translated: CSVEVWGQDTEAFF.

The chain employs TRBV20-1 and TRBJ1-4, with 7 bases fitting TRBD1. Germline loops: CDR1 DFQATT, CDR2 SNEGSKA (reference sequence). The CDR3 is 12 amino acids. After removal of 3 bases from V and 8 bases from J, the junction contained 3 bases not matched to a gene. The CDR3 here is CSARTGNEKLFF. CDR3 coding DNA: TGCAGTGCTAGGACAGGGAACGAAAAACTGTTTTTT.

In its sample, this clonotype was seen a few times. V and J are TRBV28 and TRBJ1-2; D is ambiguous. The V gene lost 2 bases and the J gene lost 5 bases, with 15 bases spanning the gap. Looked up from germline, CDR1 is MDHEN and CDR2 is SYDVKM. This CDR3 region has 15 residues. The CDR3 region is CASSLSEEGPYGYTF. The CDR3 nucleotides are TGTGCCAGCAGTTTAAGTGAAGAGGGCCCGTATGGCTACACCTTC.

This clonotype was counted only a few times. V is TRBV19 and J is TRBJ1-1; D possibly corresponds to TRBD1 (5 bases). This CDR3 spans 15 amino acids. Per the germline V gene, CDR1 is LNHDA and CDR2 is SQIVND (reference sequence). Trimming left V 1 base short and J 5 bases short, with 14 bases between. The CDR3 coding sequence is TGTGCCAGTAGTATAGTCACAGGTCTTCGGACTGAAGCTTTCTTT. Translated: CASSIVTGLRTEAFF.

This clonotype has more than one count but fewer than ten. J is TRBJ1-2 and V is TRBV29-1; 8 bases fit TRBD1. J lost 6 bases, V lost 4 bases, and 4 bases had no gene match. Germline values: CDR1 SQVTM, CDR2 ANQGSEA. The CDR3 contains 12 residues. The CDR3 loop reads CSVGDRRNGYTF. DNA of the CDR3: TGCAGCGTTGGGGACAGGCGAAATGGCTACACCTTC.

This clonotype was seen only a few times. This chain connects TRBV11-3 to TRBJ2-1, with 11 bases matching TRBD2. This CDR3 spans 17 amino acids. V dropped 3 bases and J dropped 8; count of bases not matched to a gene: 12. In germline, CDR1 is SGHNT, CDR2 YENEEA. Here the CDR3 DNA reads TGTGCCAGCAGCTTTTCCCTGTCTAGCGGGAGGCGGGATGAGCAGTTCTTC. Protein product: CASSFSLSSGRRDEQFF.